This T cell receptor (beta chain) was profiled in a study of memory CD4+ T cells and cytomegalovirus serostatus. Across the whole study: This sample comes from healthy Belgian adults, under 10 CMV seropositive, approximately 22 seronegative.

Single viable CD3+CD4+CD8-CD45RO+ cells were sorted as the memory CD4+ T cells. Positive selection with CD4 microbeads enriched total CD4+ T cells. This clone was detected once. Original data processing: After removing out-of-frame reads, 2,204,828 distinct TCRbeta sequences remained. Sequencing was performed with immunoSEQ multiplex PCR; in TCRdb, only in-frame clones are kept and a portion is missing. For V, J and clone size, that table is used; D and trimming come from the DNA. The table includes some 44,000 clones, just under 80% detected once. The CDR3 sequence is 13 residues long. With 0 bases clipped from V and 6 bases from J, the junction kept 3 bases outside the gene matches. Germline CDR1 and CDR2: SGHRS and YFSETQ.

The receptor comes from an adult in good health and CMV-seronegative. The gene calls are TRBV5-1 and TRBJ2-7; 7 positions match TRBD2. The sequenced sample was memory CD4+ T cells from blood. This CDR3 reads CASSLGGRGEQYF. DNA for the CDR3: TGCGCCAGCAGCTTGGGGGGGAGGGGCGAGCAGTACTTC.